One sample yielded the 3 T cell receptor beta chains listed below, sequenced in a study of identical twins. Each CDR3 protein is one row after TCRdb ran MiXCR on the 5' RACE reads. The table includes around 100,000 distinct CDR3 sequences, 5.9% detected once. What was sequenced was memory T cells sorted from blood. The receptors here all came from a woman between 45 and 60 years old in good health.

This clonotype was recorded at least ten times. V usage is TRBV5-1 and J usage is TRBJ2-1; 8 nucleotides agree with TRBD2. Trimming removed 2 bases from V and 0 bases from J; junction bases left unmatched: 4. Germline CDR1 and CDR2: SGHRS and YFSETQ. The CDR3 contains 16 residues. The CDR3 reads CASSFIAGTSYNEQFF. The CDR3 DNA reads as TGCGCCAGCAGCTTCATAGCGGGAACCTCCTACAATGAGCAGTTCTTC. Full variable domain (outside the CDR3, taken from reference TRBV5-1 and TRBJ2-1): KAGVTQTPRYLIKTRGQQVTLSCSPISGHRSVSWYQQTPGQGLQFLFEYFSETQRNKGNFPGRFSGRQFSNSRSEMNVSTLELGDSALYLCASSFIAGTSYNEQFFGPGTRLTVL.

In its sample, this clonotype was seen many times. The chain recombines TRBV29-1 with TRBJ1-2; TRBD1 might be the D (6 bases). The CDR3 consists of 13 residues. Trimming pared 0 bases from V and 7 bases from J, leaving 12 bases between. Germline V gene data show CDR1 as SQVTM and CDR2 as ANQGSEA. The CDR3 DNA is TGCAGCGTTGAAGATCTGGGGGCGGGTGGCTACACCTTC. Its protein product is CSVEDLGAGGYTF.

This clonotype showed up many times. The genes are TRBV7-2 and TRBJ2-1; 13 bases are shared with TRBD2. With V trimmed by 4 bases and J by 5 bases, 5 bases remained unmatched. Germline V lookup: CDR1 SGHTA, CDR2 FQGNSA. This CDR3 contains 16 residues. The CDR3 loop is CASSSTSGRADNEQFF. CDR3 coding DNA: TGTGCCAGCAGCTCAACTAGCGGGAGGGCTGACAATGAGCAGTTCTTC.